This TCR beta chain was recorded in a study of blood T cell repertoires in COVID-19. Study as a whole: COVID-19 samples from acute and convalescent phases originated in the United States, Italy and Spain. In each case, the material was cDNA or gDNA derived from T cells, B-cell-depleted T cells, or PBMCs.

Germline CDR1 LNHDA, CDR2 SQIVND (reference sequence). The CDR3 consists of 13 residues. V was trimmed by 4 bases and J by 4 bases, leaving 10 bases between them. In the authors' methods: By means of reference gene primer amplification, nucleated cell counts were estimated. The data were produced by immunoSEQ multiplex PCR, yet TCRdb's version contains in-frame clones alone and is incomplete. V and J calls and clone size are given by that table; D and trimming were obtained from the DNA. The table has about 290,000 clones, about nine tenths seen once. V gene TRBV19 combines with J gene TRBJ1-2; unclear D gene. What was sequenced was peripheral blood. This clonotype was sampled from a woman in her twenties or thirties with active or convalescent COVID-19. The CDR3: CASSTEVFYGYTF. CDR3 in DNA: TGTGCCAGTAGTACGGAGGTTTTCTATGGCTACACCTTC.